This T cell receptor beta chain derives from a study of blood T cell repertoires in COVID-19. Here immunoSEQ multiplex PCR was the method, and the copy in TCRdb shows in-frame clones only, minus some. The sample gives about 200,000 clones, 86% of which show up once; roughly 2% is in the top ten. The V and J ends lost 1 base and 12 bases, in that order; junction bases with no gene match: 13. Looked up from germline, CDR1 is SGHVS and CDR2 is FNYEAQ. The CDR3 is 15 amino acids. Sequencing input: peripheral blood. This TCR was sampled from a woman between 45 and 60 years old with acute or convalescent COVID-19. V and J are TRBV7-6 and TRBJ1-2, with 8 bases lining up with TRBD1. The CDR3 loop reads CASSLEAQGAGLHTF. The CDR3 nucleotides read TGTGCCAGCAGCTTAGAGGCCCAGGGGGCAGGGCTCCACACCTTC. The variable domain in full, with the rest retrieved from reference TRBV7-6 and TRBJ1-2, is GAGVSQSPRYKVTKRGQDVALRCDPISGHVSLYWYRQALGQGPEFLTYFNYEAQQDKSGLPNDRFSAERPEGSISTLTIQRTEQRDSAMYRCASSLEAQGAGLHTFGSGTRLTVV.